This is a list of T cell receptor beta chains from one sample in a study of cytomegalovirus exposure and HLA in healthy donors. TCRdb's copy holds only in-frame clones and misses some; the assay was immunoSEQ multiplex PCR. The sample consists of 180,000 or so clones, 70% to 85% of them appearing once. Sequencing input: PBMCs. These receptors were taken from a woman in her thirties in good health and CMV-seropositive. The conserved cysteine and the conserved F or W are not part of the CDR3 here. Expanded clones are given a class, and other clones once, few, many or no size at all.

J gene	V gene	clone size	CDR3 protein
TRBJ1-4	TRBV6-5	once	ASRRDREKLF
TRBJ2-1	TRBV13	.	ASSLVAGGINNEQF
TRBJ1-2	TRBV18	.	ASSPEESGGYT
TRBJ2-5	TRBV7-9	.	ASGTGWETQY
TRBJ1-2	TRBV11-1	.	ASSLGVQGRSGYT
TRBJ1-4	TRBV15	once	ATSWGRDEKLF
TRBJ2-1	TRBV28	.	ASSTIAGESNEQF
TRBJ2-7	TRBV5-1	.	ASSLTEGGGEQY
TRBJ1-5	TRBV27	.	ASSSSDRYQPQH
TRBJ1-5	TRBV6-6	.	ASRQTGATSNQPQH
TRBJ1-1	TRBV10-1	few	ASSPRVGTEAF
TRBJ2-7	TRBV15	.	ATSRERGSYEQY
TRBJ2-5	TRBV11-2	.	ASSPQGWRETQY
TRBJ2-6	TRBV2	.	ASLSVGWSDRSGANVLT
TRBJ1-2	TRBV6-5	few	ASSSPTGLT
TRBJ1-2	TRBV27	.	ASSLIPPPHYGYT
TRBJ1-5	TRBV27	.	ASSLGQGAYQPQH
TRBJ2-1	TRBV30	.	AWRRVAGSVAYYNEQF
TRBJ1-2	TRBV6-5	.	ASSERVYGYT
TRBJ2-1	TRBV9	.	ASSVVDLTEQF
TRBJ1-5	TRBV6-5	.	ASKGSGYYQPQH
TRBJ1-3	TRBV28	.	ASSLDSLSDGNTIY
TRBJ2-4	TRBV20-1	.	SAGEIQY
TRBJ2-7	TRBV25-1	.	ASSDRPFYEQY
TRBJ2-5	TRBV29-1	.	SSTGASGAEETQY
TRBJ2-3	TRBV2	few	ARQGAGGADTQY
TRBJ2-5	TRBV30	once	AWRGRGFQETQY
TRBJ1-5	TRBV5-1	.	ASSRTGGNQPQH
TRBJ1-5	TRBV7-9	.	ASSLGGGAYDQPQH
TRBJ2-5	TRBV28	once	ASSQSAGAVETQY
TRBJ2-1	TRBV15	.	ATSRALAGAGSYNEQF
TRBJ2-1	TRBV11-3	.	ASSLGGSGYNEQF